This T cell receptor (beta chain) comes out of a study of blood T cell repertoires in COVID-19. Only in-frame clones appear in the TCRdb table, and some are missing; sequencing was by immunoSEQ multiplex PCR. Of 250,000 or so clones in the sample, over 80% are singletons; the top ten hold 2% to 3%. The germline V gene encodes CDR1 MDHEN and CDR2 SYDVKM. The junction had 5 bases not matched to a gene; V was cut back by 5 bases and J by 7 bases. The CDR3 has 14 amino acids. The material sequenced was peripheral blood. The clonotype originates from a man aged 30-40 years with COVID-19, enrolled during active disease. The chain links TRBV28 to TRBJ2-2; 9 nucleotides match TRBD1. As DNA, the CDR3 is TGTGCCAGCAGTCCTACAGGGGGCCTCGGGGAGCTGTTTTTT. This translates into CASSPTGGLGELFF.